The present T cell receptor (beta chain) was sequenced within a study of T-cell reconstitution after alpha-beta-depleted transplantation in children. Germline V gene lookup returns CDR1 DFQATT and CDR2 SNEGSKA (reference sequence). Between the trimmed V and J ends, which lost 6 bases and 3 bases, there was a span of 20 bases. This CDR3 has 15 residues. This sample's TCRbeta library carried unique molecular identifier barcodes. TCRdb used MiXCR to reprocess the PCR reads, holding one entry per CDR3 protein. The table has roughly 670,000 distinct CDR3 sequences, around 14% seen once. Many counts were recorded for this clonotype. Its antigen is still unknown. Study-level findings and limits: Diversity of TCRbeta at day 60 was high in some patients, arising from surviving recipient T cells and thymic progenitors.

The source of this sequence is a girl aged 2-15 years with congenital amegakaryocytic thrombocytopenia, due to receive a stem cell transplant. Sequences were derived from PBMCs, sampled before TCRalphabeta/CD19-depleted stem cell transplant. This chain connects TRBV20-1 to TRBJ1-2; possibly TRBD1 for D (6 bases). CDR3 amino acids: CSALSLQGWDYGYTF. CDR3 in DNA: TGCAGTGCACTATCCTTACAGGGATGGGACTATGGCTACACCTTC.